One sample yielded the 25 T cell receptor beta chains listed below, sequenced in a study of CD8 T cells in Susac syndrome. The RNA input was 0.5 to 1 ug, and it was reverse transcribed with random hexamers. TCRdb reprocessed the immunoSEQ multiplex PCR reads with MiXCR, giving one entry per CDR3 protein. This repertoire shows 240,000 or so distinct CDR3 sequences, about 96% found once; its top ten account for 0.1%. Sequencing used CD4+ T cells from PBMCs. These receptors were taken from a human donor with Susac syndrome.

The chain recombines TRBV12-3 or TRBV12-4 with TRBJ2-2; D not resolved. The CDR3 runs to 15 residues. V was pared by 4 bases and J by 5 bases, with 14 bases between. CDR3 loop: CASSYGSRATGELFF. CDR3 DNA: TGTGCCAGCAGTTACGGCTCTAGGGCGACCGGGGAGCTGTTTTTT.

The chain has TRBV7-9 and TRBJ2-5; D is unclear. Germline lookup yields CDR1 SEHNR and CDR2 FQNEAQ (reference sequence). Trimming removed 9 bases at V and 5 bases at J, with 13 bases between. The CDR3 covers 12 residues. In DNA, the CDR3 is TGTGCCAGTACCTCCCTTGGGGAGACCCAGTACTTC. It specifies CASTSLGETQYF. Filled out from reference TRBV7-9 and TRBJ2-5, the complete variable domain reads DTGVSQNPRHKITKRGQNVTFRCDPISEHNRLYWYRQTLGQGPEFLTYFQNEAQLEKSRLLSDRFSAERPKGSFSTLEIQRTEQGDSAMYLCASTSLGETQYFGPGTRLLVL.

This clonotype was recorded only once. V usage is TRBV27 and J usage is TRBJ2-2; D uncertain. Germline V gives CDR1 MNHEY, CDR2 SMNVEV (reference sequence). With 9 bases removed from V and 0 bases from J, the gap between germline ends came to 17 bases. This CDR3 spans 16 amino acids. CDR3 in DNA: TGTGCCAGGACCCCTACACGGGTCGCGAACACCGGGGAGCTGTTTTTT. It specifies CARTPTRVANTGELFF.

V gene TRBV20-1 combines with J gene TRBJ2-1; 9 bases match TRBD2. The CDR3 spans 16 residues. V gave up 3 bases and J gave up 2 bases; unmatched junction bases: 8. The germline CDR1 and CDR2 sequences are DFQATT and SNEGSKA (reference sequence). The CDR3: CSASLAAGGAYNEQFF. The CDR3 DNA is TGCAGTGCTAGTTTAGCAGCGGGAGGTGCCTACAATGAGCAGTTCTTC.

This rearrangement joins TRBV7-6 to TRBJ2-7, with D tentatively TRBD1 or TRBD2 (5 bases each). CDR3 length: 14 amino acids. Germline V gene lookup returns CDR1 SGHVS and CDR2 FNYEAQ. V shed 2 bases and J shed 0 bases, with 8 bases lying between them. Written as DNA, the CDR3 is TGTGCCAGCAGCTTACAGGGACCCTCCTACGAGCAGTACTTC. It codes for CASSLQGPSYEQYF. The whole variable domain, remainder taken from reference TRBV7-6 and TRBJ2-7, is GAGVSQSPRYKVTKRGQDVALRCDPISGHVSLYWYRQALGQGPEFLTYFNYEAQQDKSGLPNDRFSAERPEGSISTLTIQRTEQRDSAMYRCASSLQGPSYEQYFGPGTRLTVT.

The chain couples TRBV6-5 to TRBJ1-3; D unresolved. The V gene lost 2 bases and the J gene lost 5 bases, with 1 base spanning the gap. There are 11 residues in the CDR3. CDR1 MNHEY and CDR2 SVGAGI come from the germline V gene. The CDR3 here is CASSYRNTIYF. CDR3 bases: TGTGCCAGCAGTTACCGAAACACCATATATTTT.

In its sample, this clonotype was seen once. CDR3 sequence reads: CASSPGLVAGDTQYF. CDR3 DNA sequence: TGTGCCAGCAGCCCCGGGCTGGTTGCGGGAGATACGCAGTATTTT. The rearrangement links TRBV11-2 to TRBJ2-3; D perhaps matches TRBD2 (5 bases). The germline V and J ends were trimmed by 5 bases and 5 bases, with 17 bases remaining between them. There are 15 residues in the CDR3. Looked up from germline, CDR1 is SGHAT and CDR2 is FQNNGV. The variable domain in full, completed from reference TRBV11-2 and TRBJ2-3, reads EAGVAQSPRYKIIEKRQSVAFWCNPISGHATLYWYQQILGQGPKLLIQFQNNGVVDDSQLPKDRFSAERLKGVDSTLKIQPAKLEDSAVYLCASSPGLVAGDTQYFGPGTRLTVL.

This chain joins TRBV28 and TRBJ2-5, with no clear D. This CDR3 contains 13 residues. V was trimmed by 5 bases and J by 6 bases, leaving 13 bases between them. Looked up from germline, CDR1 is MDHEN and CDR2 is SYDVKM. CDR3 in amino acids: CASSPPGVKTQYF. DNA for the CDR3: TGTGCCAGCAGTCCCCCCGGCGTGAAGACCCAGTACTTC.

The gene calls are TRBV4-1 and TRBJ2-7, with unresolved D. Trimming cost V 4 bases and J 5 bases, with 15 bases left between them. The CDR3 is made up of 14 amino acids. Germline V gene data show CDR1 as MGHRA and CDR2 as YSYEKL. The chain's CDR3 is CASSRNAPVDEQYF. DNA of the CDR3: TGCGCCAGCAGCCGAAACGCCCCGGTGGACGAGCAGTACTTC.

The chain links TRBV27 to TRBJ2-4; possible D gene TRBD1, 5 bases. The CDR3 sequence is 13 residues long. Germline CDR1 is MNHEY and CDR2 is SMNVEV (reference sequence). Trimming cost V 3 bases and J 8 bases, with 11 bases left between them. CDR3 protein: CASSFTQGDIQYF. In DNA, the CDR3 is TGTGCCAGCAGTTTCACCCAGGGTGACATTCAGTACTTC.

This clonotype appeared a single time. This chain's CDR3 is CASSQDRANVLTF. CDR3 DNA sequence: TGTGCCAGCAGCCAAGACAGGGCCAACGTCCTGACTTTC. The chain recombines TRBV14 with TRBJ2-6; D is uncertain. Trimming removed 0 bases from V and 5 bases from J, with 2 bases in between. CDR1 and CDR2 from the germline V gene are SGHDN and FVKESK. The CDR3 length is 13 residues.

This clonotype is a singleton in its sample. V usage is TRBV20-1 and J usage is TRBJ2-7; D call uncertain. Germline CDR1 and CDR2: DFQATT and SNEGSKA (reference sequence). There are 11 residues in the CDR3. V was cut by 3 bases and J by 8 bases, with 11 bases left in between. Here the CDR3 reads CSASPESKQYF. CDR3 sequence (DNA): TGCAGTGCTAGTCCCGAGTCCAAGCAGTACTTC.

This clonotype was seen just once. The chain combines TRBV3-1 with TRBJ1-2; 8 bases are shared with TRBD1. Trimming took 1 base from V and 8 from J; bases not matched to a gene: 12. CDR1 and CDR2 from the germline V gene are LGHDT and YNNKEL (reference sequence). This CDR3 has 16 residues. Here the CDR3 reads CASSQGAGGARWGYTF. In nucleotides, the CDR3 is TGTGCCAGCAGCCAAGGGGCAGGGGGCGCCCGTTGGGGCTACACCTTC. Filled out from reference TRBV3-1 and TRBJ1-2, the complete variable domain reads DTAVSQTPKYLVTQMGNDKSIKCEQNLGHDTMYWYKQDSKKFLKIMFSYNNKELIINETVPNRFSPKSPDKAHLNLHINSLELGDSAVYFCASSQGAGGARWGYTFGSGTRLTVV.

The genes are TRBV2 and TRBJ2-3; D ambiguous. Deletions cut 2 bases from V and 11 bases from J, with 20 bases between. This CDR3 has 15 amino acids. Germline V lookup: CDR1 SNHLY, CDR2 FYNNEI. In DNA form, the CDR3 reads TGTGCCAGCAGTGAAAGTAACGGGCCGACCATCCGGCAGTATTTT. Its protein product is CASSESNGPTIRQYF.

The V gene is TRBV4-2, the J gene TRBJ2-4, with D possibly matching TRBD1 (6 bases). The CDR3 has 18 residues. Germline values: CDR1 LGHNA, CDR2 YNFKEQ. The V end was cut by 1 base, the J end by 0 bases, with 16 bases between. The CDR3: CASSQGNRQDLAKNIQYF. CDR3 coding DNA: TGTGCCAGCAGCCAAGGGAACAGACAGGACCTAGCCAAAAACATTCAGTACTTC.

V usage is TRBV20-1 and J usage is TRBJ2-1, with D maybe TRBD2 (6 bases). V was cut by 4 bases and J by 5 bases, with 18 bases left in between. Germline V gene sequence: CDR1 DFQATT, CDR2 SNEGSKA (reference sequence). The CDR3 is made up of 15 amino acids. CDR3 nucleotide sequence: TGCAGTGCTACCCTAGCGCTCGGGGCTGACAATGAGCAGTTCTTC. Encoded protein: CSATLALGADNEQFF.

The chain uses TRBV23-1 and TRBJ2-1; D is undetermined. TRBV23-1 belongs to the ORF category, with a function that is uncertain. V gave up 8 bases and J gave up 4 bases, with 12 bases separating them. There are 13 residues in the CDR3. The chain's CDR3 is CASSHQNYNEQFF. For the CDR3, the DNA is TGCGCCAGCTCTCACCAGAATTACAATGAGCAGTTCTTC.

The chain joins TRBV12-3 or TRBV12-4 to TRBJ1-2, with a tentative D call TRBD1 (5 bases). Trimming stripped 6 bases from V and 5 bases from J, with 13 bases between. This CDR3 has 13 residues. In nucleotides, the CDR3 is TGTGCCAGCAGCGACAGTCTCTCTTATGGCTACACCTTC. Its protein product is CASSDSLSYGYTF.

The V gene is TRBV5-1, the J gene TRBJ1-5; 7 bases match TRBD1. CDR3 length equals 15 residues. V shed 1 base, J shed 5 bases, and the junction held 6 bases outside the gene matches. Looked up from germline, CDR1 is SGHRS and CDR2 is YFSETQ. The CDR3 spells CASSLLGQIDQPQHF. The CDR3 region has the DNA TGCGCCAGCAGCTTGCTGGGACAGATTGATCAGCCCCAGCATTTT.

The chain combines TRBV7-2 with TRBJ1-2, with a tentative D call TRBD1 (6 bases). The CDR3 runs to 14 residues. Between the trimmed V and J ends, which lost 3 bases and 4 bases, there was a span of 12 bases. Germline V gene data show CDR1 as SGHTA and CDR2 as FQGNSA. The CDR3 DNA reads as TGTGCCAGCAGCTTTCGGGGGGCAGTCTATGGCTACACCTTC. This sequence encodes CASSFRGAVYGYTF.

The rearrangement uses TRBV29-1 and TRBJ2-6; D unclear. This CDR3 spans 14 amino acids. Trimming removed 7 bases at V and 0 bases at J, with 10 bases between. Germline V gene lookup returns CDR1 SQVTM and CDR2 ANQGSEA. The CDR3 coding sequence is TGCAGCGCAAAAGACTTCTCTGGGGCCAACGTCCTGACTTTC. This sequence encodes CSAKDFSGANVLTF.

The chain uses TRBV29-1 and TRBJ1-4; no reliable D call. Germline V lookup: CDR1 SQVTM, CDR2 ANQGSEA. Trimming left V 4 bases short and J 5 bases short, with 8 bases between. The CDR3 runs 12 residues. CDR3 residues: CSVVERNEKLFF. The DNA for the CDR3 is TGCAGCGTTGTAGAACGGAATGAAAAACTGTTTTTT.

The chain is built from TRBV20-1 and TRBJ2-1; TRBD2 is a possible D gene (6 bases). Trimming pared 0 bases from V and 3 bases from J, leaving 9 bases between. The CDR3 has 14 amino acids. Germline lookup yields CDR1 DFQATT and CDR2 SNEGSKA (reference sequence). The chain's CDR3 is CSARDTGVYNEQFF. CDR3 DNA: TGCAGTGCTAGAGATACGGGAGTCTACAATGAGCAGTTCTTC.

The chain joins TRBV6-5 to TRBJ1-1, with D maybe TRBD1 (5 bases). In germline, CDR1 is MNHEY, CDR2 SVGAGI. The V end was cut by 2 bases, the J end by 0 bases, with 7 bases between. The CDR3 runs to 14 residues. CDR3: CASSYGHMNTEAFF. As DNA, the CDR3 is TGTGCCAGCAGTTACGGACATATGAACACTGAAGCTTTCTTT.

The rearrangement joins TRBV24-1 to TRBJ2-7; 9 bases map to TRBD1. V trimming: 5 bases; J trimming: 3 bases; junction bases outside the gene matches: 7. The CDR3 is made up of 15 amino acids. Germline-derived CDR1 and CDR2 are KGHDR and SFDVKD. CDR3 protein: CATSVTGTGNYEQYF. The CDR3 bases are TGTGCCACCAGTGTTACCGGGACAGGGAACTACGAGCAGTACTTC.